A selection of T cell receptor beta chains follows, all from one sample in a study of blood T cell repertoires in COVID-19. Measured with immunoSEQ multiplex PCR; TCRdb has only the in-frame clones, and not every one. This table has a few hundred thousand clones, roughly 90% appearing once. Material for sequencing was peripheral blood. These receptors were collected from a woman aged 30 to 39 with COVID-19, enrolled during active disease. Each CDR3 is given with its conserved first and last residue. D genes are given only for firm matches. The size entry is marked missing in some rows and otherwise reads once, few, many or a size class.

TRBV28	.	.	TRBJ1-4	TGTGCCAGCAGTCCTCGCGGAGGGGAAAAACTGTTTTTT	CASSPRGGEKLFF
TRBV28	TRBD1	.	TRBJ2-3	TGTGCCAGCTTTGGGTCGACAGGGAGAGGCACAGATACGCAGTATTTT	CASFGSTGRGTDTQYF
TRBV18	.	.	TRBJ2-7	TGTGCCAGCTCACCTCCGGCCGGGGAGGATTACGAGCAGTACTTC	CASSPPAGEDYEQYF
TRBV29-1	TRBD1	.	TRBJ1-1	TGCAGCCTCGACAGGGGGCCCACTGAAGCTTTCTTT	CSLDRGPTEAFF
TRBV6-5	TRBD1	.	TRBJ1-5	TGTGCCAGCGAGGACAGGGCGCGCAATCAGCCCCAGCATTTT	CASEDRARNQPQHF
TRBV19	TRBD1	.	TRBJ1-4	TGTGCCAGTCGTGGGACAGTGAATGAAAAACTGTTTTTT	CASRGTVNEKLFF
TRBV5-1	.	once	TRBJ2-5	TGCGCCAGCAGCTTGCAGGTGGGAGAGGGAGAGACCCAGTACTTC	CASSLQVGEGETQYF
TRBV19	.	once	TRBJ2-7	TGTGCCAGTAGTATACAGGGGTTCAACGAGCAGTACTTC	CASSIQGFNEQYF
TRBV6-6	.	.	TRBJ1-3	TGTGCCAGCAGTTACTCTAAGAGGAGGGGAAACACCATATATTTT	CASSYSKRRGNTIYF
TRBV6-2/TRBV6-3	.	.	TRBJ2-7	TGTGCCAGCAGTTACTCGTTACGGTACGAGCAGTACTTC	CASSYSLRYEQYF
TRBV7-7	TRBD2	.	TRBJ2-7	TGTGCTAGCAGCCCGGGAGGCTCCTACGAGCAGTACTTC	CASSPGGSYEQYF
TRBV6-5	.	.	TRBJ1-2	TGTGCCAGCAGCCCAGGGGCTGTAACTATTGGCTACACCTTC	CASSPGAVTIGYTF
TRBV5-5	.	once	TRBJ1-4	TGTGCCAGCAGCCCAACGTGGGGCGAAAAACTGTTTTTT	CASSPTWGEKLFF
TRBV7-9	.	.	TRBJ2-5	TGTGCCAGCAGCTCAACAGGGGCCGGGGGGACCCAGTACTTC	CASSSTGAGGTQYF
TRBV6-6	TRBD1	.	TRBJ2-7	TGTGCCAGCAGTTACCAAGGACAGGGTTCCTACGAGCAGTACTTC	CASSYQGQGSYEQYF
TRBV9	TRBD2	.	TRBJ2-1	TGTGCCAGCAGCCCCGGGACTAGGGTGTACAATGAGCAGTTCTTC	CASSPGTRVYNEQFF
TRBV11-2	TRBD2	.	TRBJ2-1	TGTGCCAGCAGCTTTGGACTAGCGGGGGGAAATGAGCAGTTCTTC	CASSFGLAGGNEQFF
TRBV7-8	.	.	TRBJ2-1	TGTGCCAGCAGCTTAAGAAGGAGCATCACCTACAATGAGCAGTTCTTC	CASSLRRSITYNEQFF
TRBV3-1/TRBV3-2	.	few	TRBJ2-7	TGTGCCAGCAGCCCAACTGGGAGGTACTACGAGCAGTACTTC	CASSPTGRYYEQYF
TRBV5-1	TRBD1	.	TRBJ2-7	TGCGCCAGCAGCTCCGGGACAGGGTGGAACGAGCAGTACTTC	CASSSGTGWNEQYF
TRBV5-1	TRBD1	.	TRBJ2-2	TGCGCCAGCACAAACAGGGGGTACACCGGGGAGCTGTTTTTT	CASTNRGYTGELFF
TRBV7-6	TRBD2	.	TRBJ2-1	TGTGCCAGCAGCTTTGGACTAGTCTACCAAAATGAGCAGTTCTTC	CASSFGLVYQNEQFF
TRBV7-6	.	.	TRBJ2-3	TGTGCCAGCAGCTTAGCCCACGGGGTAGGCACAGATACGCAGTATTTT	CASSLAHGVGTDTQYF
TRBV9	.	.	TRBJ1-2	TGTGCCAGCAGCGTCGGGGACACCCTCGGCTATGGCTACACCTTC	CASSVGDTLGYGYTF
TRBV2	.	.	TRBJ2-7	TGTGCCAGCCTCAGTTATGATGACTACGAGCAGTACTTC	CASLSYDDYEQYF
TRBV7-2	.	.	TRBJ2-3	TGTGCCAGCAGCCGGGCTAGCTACCTCGGGGATACGCAGTATTTT	CASSRASYLGDTQYF
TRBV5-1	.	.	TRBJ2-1	TGCGCCAGCAGCCAACTCGGGTCCTACAATGAGCAGTTCTTC	CASSQLGSYNEQFF
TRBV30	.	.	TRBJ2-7	TGTGCCTGGAGTGTACGAGGCAGGGTCTACGAGCAGTACTTC	CAWSVRGRVYEQYF
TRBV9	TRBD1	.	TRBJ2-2	TGTGCCAGCAGCGTTCGGGACAGGGGATCCGGGGAGCTGTTTTTT	CASSVRDRGSGELFF
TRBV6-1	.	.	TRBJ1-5	TGTGCCAGCAGTGACACTTATCAGCCCCAGCATTTT	CASSDTYQPQHF
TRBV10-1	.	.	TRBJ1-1	TGCGCCAGCAGTGAGTCGAGTACAGGGAGCACTGAAGCTTTCTTT	CASSESSTGSTEAFF
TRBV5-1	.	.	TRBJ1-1	TGCGCCAGCAGCTGGGGTGGGGGGACGAACACTGAAGCTTTCTTT	CASSWGGGTNTEAFF
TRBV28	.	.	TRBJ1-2	TGTGCCAGCAGTTTTTTGAGGAACTATGGCTACACCTTC	CASSFLRNYGYTF
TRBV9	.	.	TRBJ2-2	TGTGCCAGCAGCGTACTAGCGAACACCGGGGAGCTGTTTTTT	CASSVLANTGELFF
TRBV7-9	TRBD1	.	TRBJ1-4	TGTGCCAGCAGTTCGACAGGGGGCTATGAAAAACTGTTTTTT	CASSSTGGYEKLFF
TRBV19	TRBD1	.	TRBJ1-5	TGTGCCAGTAGTCCGGGACAGGCGACCTATCGCAATCAGCCCCAGCATTTT	CASSPGQATYRNQPQHF
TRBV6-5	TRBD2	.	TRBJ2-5	TGTGCCAGCAGTTACTCGACGGGACTAGGGGAAGAGACCCAGTACTTC	CASSYSTGLGEETQYF
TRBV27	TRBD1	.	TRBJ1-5	TGTGCCAGCAGTATCAGGGGGCCTCAGCCCCAGCATTTT	CASSIRGPQPQHF
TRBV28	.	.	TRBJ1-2	TGTGCCAGCAGCCAGACAGGATTTAACTATGGCTACACCTTC	CASSQTGFNYGYTF
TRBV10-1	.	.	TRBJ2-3	TGCGCCAGCAGTGGGACTATCACAGATACGCAGTATTTT	CASSGTITDTQYF
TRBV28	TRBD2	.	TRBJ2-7	TGTGCCAGCAGGGGACTAGCGGCAACCTACGAGCAGTACTTC	CASRGLAATYEQYF
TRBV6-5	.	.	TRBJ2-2	TGTGCCAGCGTGAAGAGTTCGAACACCGGGGAGCTGTTTTTT	CASVKSSNTGELFF
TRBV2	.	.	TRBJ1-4	TGTGCCAGCAGTGGCGATAATGAAAAACTGTTTTTT	CASSGDNEKLFF
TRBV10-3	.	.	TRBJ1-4	TGTGCCATCAGTGAGAACCCTAGGAGTGAAAAACTGTTTTTT	CAISENPRSEKLFF
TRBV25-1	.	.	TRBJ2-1	TGTGCCAGCAGTCTCCGGGACACCAATGAGCAGTTCTTC	CASSLRDTNEQFF
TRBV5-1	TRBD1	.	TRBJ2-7	TGCGCCAGCAGCTTGCGGACAGGCCCCTACGAGCAGTACTTC	CASSLRTGPYEQYF
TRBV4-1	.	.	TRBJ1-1	TGCGCCAGCACGGGGGAAGGCACTGAAGCTTTCTTT	CASTGEGTEAFF
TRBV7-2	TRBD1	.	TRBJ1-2	TGTGCCAGCAGCGGATACGGACAGGCTCATCGCCACTATGGCTACACCTTC	CASSGYGQAHRHYGYTF
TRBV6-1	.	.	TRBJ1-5	TGTGCCAGCAGTGAATGGGAGGGGAATCAGCCCCAGCATTTT	CASSEWEGNQPQHF
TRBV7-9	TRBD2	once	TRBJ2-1	TGTGCCAGCAGCTTACTAGCGGGAGTCGGCTACAATGAGCAGTTCTTC	CASSLLAGVGYNEQFF
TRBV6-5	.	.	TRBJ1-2	TGTGCCAGCAGAAGCGGGACCGGTGTGGGCTACACCTTC	CASRSGTGVGYTF